The next 8 T cell receptor beta chains were all read from a single sample in a study of T cells in Graves' hyperthyroidism and ophthalmopathy. RNA transcripts were the template for amplifying TCR beta CDR3 regions. When the TCR CDR3 underwent first-round RT-PCR, the HTBI primer set was used. TCRdb used MiXCR to reprocess the multiplex PCR reads, holding one entry per CDR3 protein. The profile shows some 270,000 distinct CDR3 sequences, about 14% of them singletons. Sequencing input: blood. These receptors all stem from a woman between 25 and 40 years old with Graves' hyperthyroidism that later progressed to Graves' ophthalmopathy.

This clonotype has a count of ten or more. The V and J genes are TRBV7-3 and TRBJ2-7; unclear D gene. Germline V gene lookup returns CDR1 SGHTA and CDR2 FQGTGA. V was shortened by 1 base and J by 2 bases, with 12 bases between the two germline ends. CDR3 length: 15 amino acids. The DNA for the CDR3 is TGTGCCAGCAGCTTAATGGGCATACCCACCTACGAGCAGTACTTC. Its translation is CASSLMGIPTYEQYF.

This clonotype was seen many times. The chain links TRBV7-9 to TRBJ2-7; TRBD2 aligns across 10 bases. The CDR3 contains 16 residues. The germline V gene has CDR1 SEHNR and CDR2 FQNEAQ (reference sequence). The junction had 9 bases not matched to a gene; V was cut back by 4 bases and J by 3 bases. The CDR3 DNA is TGTGCCAGCAGCTCTAATGTAGGACTAGCGGTCTACGAGCAGTACTTC. Protein sequence: CASSSNVGLAVYEQYF.

J is TRBJ2-3 and V is TRBV4-3, with TRBD2 matching 9 bases. J gave up 1 base and V 2 bases, and 1 base lay outside the gene matches. The CDR3 totals 15 residues. The germline gives CDR1 LGHNA, CDR2 YSLEER. This CDR3 is CASSQRTSGTDTQYF. CDR3 bases: TGCGCCAGCAGCCAACGGACTAGCGGCACAGATACGCAGTATTTT.

At least ten counts were recorded for this clonotype. V and J are TRBV30 and TRBJ1-1; weak D call: TRBD1 (5 bases). This CDR3 region has 13 residues. Germline V gives CDR1 GTSNPN, CDR2 SVGIG (reference sequence). Trimming left V 4 bases short and J 0 bases short, with 9 bases between. CDR3 DNA sequence: TGTGCCTGGAATCAGGGCATGAACACTGAAGCTTTCTTT. It translates to CAWNQGMNTEAFF. The full variable domain, rest sourced from reference TRBV30 and TRBJ1-1, is SQTIHQWPATLVQPVGSPLSLECTVEGTSNPNLYWYRQAAGRGLQLLFYSVGIGQISSEVPQNLSASRPQDRQFILSSKKLLLSDSGFYLCAWNQGMNTEAFFGQGTRLTVV.

The chain's CDR3 is CASSEAQGAVETQYF. DNA for the CDR3: TGTGCCAGCAGTGAAGCTCAGGGGGCGGTCGAGACCCAGTACTTC. The rearrangement links TRBV2 to TRBJ2-5, with 8 bases lining up with TRBD1. The CDR3 covers 15 residues. The germline CDR1 and CDR2 sequences are SNHLY and FYNNEI. Germline trimming cut 0 bases from V and 5 bases from J; bases unmatched to any gene: 5.

This clonotype was detected many times. The chain couples TRBV7-9 to TRBJ1-4; a weak D match, TRBD1 (6 bases). Trimming stripped 8 bases from V and 4 bases from J, with 14 bases between. The CDR3 totals 14 residues. Germline V gene data show CDR1 as SEHNR and CDR2 as FQNEAQ (reference sequence). This chain's CDR3 is CASGGTRLNEKLFF. The CDR3 DNA sequence: TGTGCCAGCGGGGGGACAAGGCTTAATGAAAAACTGTTTTTT.

There are many counts of this clonotype. This chain joins TRBV7-2 and TRBJ2-3, with TRBD1 matching over 11 bases. Germline trimming cut 5 bases from V and 2 bases from J; bases unmatched to any gene: 3. CDR1 and CDR2 (germline): SGHTA, FQGNSA. This CDR3 comprises 15 residues. CDR3 nucleotides: TGTGCCAGCAGCATGGGACAGGGGGACACAGATACGCAGTATTTT. Translating it yields CASSMGQGDTDTQYF.

This clonotype was found a few times. This chain uses TRBV5-5 with TRBJ1-2; 7 bases map to TRBD1. The germline gives CDR1 SGHKS, CDR2 YYEKEE (reference sequence). With 4 bases clipped from V and 4 bases from J, the junction kept 4 bases outside the gene matches. The CDR3 has 13 residues. The CDR3 is CASSPTGIYGYTF. CDR3 nucleotide sequence: TGTGCCAGCAGCCCGACAGGGATCTATGGCTACACCTTC. Supplemented by reference TRBV5-5 and TRBJ1-2, the full variable domain reads DAGVTQSPTHLIKTRGQQVTLRCSPISGHKSVSWYQQVLGQGPQFIFQYYEKEERGRGNFPDRFSARQFPNYSSELNVNALLLGDSALYLCASSPTGIYGYTFGSGTRLTVV.